Shown below are 22 T cell receptor beta chains from a single sample sequenced in a study of cytomegalovirus exposure and HLA in healthy donors. PCR involved 60 Vbeta and 13 Jbeta primers. Clones were read by immunoSEQ multiplex PCR, and TCRdb kept only the in-frame ones, dropping some. The data show 50,000 to 65,000 clones, roughly 84% seen once. The sequenced material came from PBMCs. All receptors come from a young woman in good health and CMV-seronegative.

This rearrangement joins TRBV21-1 to TRBJ2-3; the table's D call, TRBD1, has no DNA check behind it. TRBV21-1 is a pseudogene. The CDR3 consists of 13 residues. The CDR3 DNA sequence: TGTGCCAGCAGCAAAGACAGTGGAGATACGCAGTATTTT. Translated, it gives CASSKDSGDTQYF.

The chain links TRBV6-5 to TRBJ2-3, with a tentative D call TRBD1 (6 bases). Germline CDR1 is MNHEY and CDR2 is SVGAGI. Trimming stripped 0 bases from V and 3 bases from J, with 13 bases between. CDR3 size: 16 residues. The CDR3 DNA follows: TGTGCCAGCAGTTACTCGAGAGGACAGATGACAGATACGCAGTATTTT. It specifies CASSYSRGQMTDTQYF.

This chain connects TRBV4-2 to TRBJ2-1; 13 nucleotides align to TRBD2. Germline-derived CDR1 and CDR2 are LGHNA and YNFKEQ. Unmatched junction bases numbered 6, after V lost 4 bases and J lost 6 bases. The CDR3 covers 16 residues. CDR3 loop: CASSRPGLAGSNEQFF. As DNA, the CDR3 is TGTGCCAGCAGCCGCCCGGGACTAGCGGGGTCCAATGAGCAGTTCTTC.

The rearrangement uses TRBV5-1 and TRBJ1-1, with a weak D call TRBD1 (5 bases). V was pared by 0 bases and J by 3 bases, with 9 bases between. CDR1 SGHRS and CDR2 YFSETQ come from the germline V gene. CDR3 length: 14 residues. CDR3 nucleotide sequence: TGCGCCAGCAGCTTGGCGGGGGGAGACACTGAAGCTTTCTTT. Its protein product is CASSLAGGDTEAFF.

This clone was seen just once. The chain joins TRBV10-3 to TRBJ1-1; tentatively, D is TRBD1 (5 bases). Germline-derived CDR1 and CDR2 are ENHRY and SYGVKD. With 7 bases removed from V and 5 bases from J, the gap between germline ends came to 14 bases. The CDR3 runs 13 residues. The CDR3 region is CAITPQGGTEAFF. In DNA, the CDR3 is TGTGCCATCACTCCGCAGGGAGGTACTGAAGCTTTCTTT.

As for this clone: Compared with germline, one end of the junction differs, possibly owing to a read error. The genes are TRBV5-1 and TRBJ2-1; 10 nucleotides agree with TRBD2. The CDR3 runs to 12 residues. CDR1 is SGHRS, CDR2 YFSETQ, per germline. The CDR3 DNA sequence: TGCGCCAGCAGTTTCGCCGGGACTAGCGAGGTCTTC. Amino acids: CASSFAGTSEVF.

This clone was picked up a small number of times. The chain couples TRBV11-2 to TRBJ1-1; 9 positions match TRBD1. Germline V CDR1 and CDR2: SGHAT, FQNNGV. This CDR3 region has 13 residues. V shed 7 bases and J 5 bases; nucleotides not matched to a gene: 5. This CDR3 reads CASMGQGGTEAFF. The DNA of the CDR3 is TGTGCCAGCATGGGACAGGGAGGGACTGAAGCTTTCTTT.

The genes are TRBV5-6 and TRBJ2-1; 8 positions match TRBD2. After removal of 1 base from V and 7 bases from J, the junction contained 10 bases not matched to a gene. This CDR3 has 16 amino acids. CDR1 and CDR2 (germline): SGHDT, YYEEEE. This CDR3 reads CASSLRGLGYGNEQFF. The DNA for the CDR3 is TGTGCCAGCAGCTTGAGGGGACTAGGTTATGGGAATGAGCAGTTCTTC.

Note on this clone: This may stem from a read error, because a much larger clone lies one nucleotide away. Additional DNA sequences in this sample encode the identical CDR3. The genes are TRBV6-1 and TRBJ2-3; 10 positions agree with TRBD2. The CDR3 contains 15 residues. CDR1 is MNHNS and CDR2 is SASEGT in the germline V gene. V was clipped by 6 bases and J by 0 bases; unmatched bases: 3. The CDR3 coding sequence is TGTGCCAGCAGGGAGACTAGCGGGAGCACAGATACGCAGTATTTT. Translation gives CASRETSGSTDTQYF.

The chain recombines TRBV29-1 with TRBJ1-1; D is possibly TRBD1 (5 bases). The germline V gene encodes CDR1 SQVTM and CDR2 ANQGSEA. The CDR3 length is 16 residues. Trimming pared 7 bases from V and 0 bases from J, leaving 21 bases between. The CDR3 coding sequence is TGCAGCGGACACCGACAGCCGTCCTTTATGAACACTGAAGCTTTCTTT. Translation gives CSGHRQPSFMNTEAFF.

The genes are TRBV19 and TRBJ2-6, with a possible D match to TRBD2 (6 bases). V lost 6 bases and J lost 7, with 13 bases in between. The CDR3 has 14 residues. CDR1 and CDR2 (germline): LNHDA, SQIVND (reference sequence). CDR3 DNA: TGTGCCAGTAGCCTAGGAGGGCCTGCCAACGTCCTGACTTTC. Amino acids: CASSLGGPANVLTF.

The chain combines TRBV27 with TRBJ2-5, with a possible D match to TRBD2 (6 bases). The DNA end lines up better with TRBJ2-7; the J call may be wrong. Germline V gene lookup returns CDR1 MNHEY and CDR2 SMNVEV (reference sequence). The CDR3 is 15 residues long. The CDR3 is CATHPGAGFTYEQYF. CDR3 DNA: TGTGCCACCCACCCGGGCGCGGGGTTTACCTACGAGCAGTACTTC.

V is TRBV6-1 and J is TRBJ2-7, with 13 positions matching TRBD2. J gave up 7 bases and V 4 bases, and 7 bases lay outside the gene matches. The germline V gene encodes CDR1 MNHNS and CDR2 SASEGT. The CDR3 is 15 residues long. The CDR3 bases are TGTGCCAGCAGTGCTGGACTAGCGGGAGCTCGTGAGCAGTACTTC. It is translated as CASSAGLAGAREQYF.

The chain combines TRBV30 with TRBJ1-5; no firm D call. V shed 1 base and J shed 0 bases, with 10 bases lying between them. CDR3 length equals 15 residues. Germline V gene lookup returns CDR1 GTSNPN and CDR2 SVGIG (reference sequence). Here the CDR3 reads CAWSGYGGSNQPQHF. Here the CDR3 DNA reads TGTGCCTGGAGTGGATACGGCGGTAGCAATCAGCCCCAGCATTTT.

The chain couples TRBV29-1 to TRBJ2-7; possibly TRBD1 for D (6 bases). Between the trimmed V and J ends, which lost 4 bases and 0 bases, there was a span of 19 bases. The CDR3 covers 16 residues. Germline V CDR1 and CDR2: SQVTM, ANQGSEA. The CDR3 DNA sequence: TGCAGCGTTGGCGGTGTGGAGGACAGCCTCTCCTACGAGCAGTACTTC. The encoded protein is CSVGGVEDSLSYEQYF.

The genes are TRBV15 and TRBJ2-2; D perhaps matches TRBD1 (5 bases). The CDR3 length is 16 residues. Germline V gene sequence: CDR1 LNHNV, CDR2 YYDKDF (reference sequence). Trimming pared 1 base from V and 0 bases from J, leaving 9 bases between. CDR3 nucleotide sequence: TGTGCCACCAGCAGAGGGGGCGGAGCGAACACCGGGGAGCTGTTTTTT. It specifies CATSRGGGANTGELFF.

The chain couples TRBV29-1 to TRBJ2-5; maybe TRBD2 (7 bases). Trimming removed 4 bases from V and 5 bases from J, with 14 bases in between. CDR1 SQVTM and CDR2 ANQGSEA come from the germline V gene. The CDR3 runs to 13 residues. The CDR3 DNA reads TGCAGCGTTGGGGGGGGGCGCCGCGAGACCCAGTACTTC. Its protein product is CSVGGGRRETQYF.

In this sample, this clone turned up once. The genes are TRBV28 and TRBJ2-6; D is perhaps TRBD1 (6 bases). Germline CDR1 MDHEN, CDR2 SYDVKM. This CDR3 has 16 residues. Trimming left V 2 bases short and J 2 bases short, with 10 bases between. CDR3 region: CASSLEGEPGANVLTF. The CDR3 DNA sequence: TGTGCCAGCAGTTTAGAGGGGGAACCTGGGGCCAACGTCCTGACTTTC.

For the CDR3, the DNA is TGCGCCAGCAGCTTGGATGCGGGAGGGCGGAATGAGCAGTTCTTC. Protein product: CASSLDAGGRNEQFF. V gene TRBV5-1 combines with J gene TRBJ2-1; 9 bases fit TRBD2. Germline values: CDR1 SGHRS, CDR2 YFSETQ. The CDR3 runs to 15 residues. The junction had 5 bases not matched to a gene; V was cut back by 0 bases and J by 7 bases.

V and J are TRBV10-3 and TRBJ2-7; the match to TRBD2 covers 8 bases. V gave up 8 bases and J gave up 2 bases; unmatched junction bases: 2. Germline lookup yields CDR1 ENHRY and CDR2 SYGVKD. The CDR3 has 12 amino acids. Written as DNA, the CDR3 is TGTGCCATCCGCGGGGGGACCTACGAGCAGTACTTC. Residues: CAIRGGTYEQYF.

The CDR3 protein is CASSPMSSGNTIYF. The CDR3 region has the DNA TGTGCCAGCAGCCCGATGAGCTCTGGAAACACCATATATTTT. The chain joins TRBV11-2 to TRBJ1-3; D unresolved. V shed 5 bases and J shed 0 bases, with 8 bases lying between them. The CDR3 length is 14 residues. Germline V gene sequence: CDR1 SGHAT, CDR2 FQNNGV.

This chain joins TRBV11-2 and TRBJ1-2; 11 nucleotides agree with TRBD1. There are 14 residues in the CDR3. Per germline, CDR1 SGHAT and CDR2 FQNNGV. Trimming at V came to 6 bases and at J to 6 bases, leaving 6 bases not matched to a gene. This CDR3 is CASRRGTGGDGYTF. The CDR3 DNA sequence: TGTGCCAGCAGACGGGGGACAGGGGGAGATGGCTACACCTTC.